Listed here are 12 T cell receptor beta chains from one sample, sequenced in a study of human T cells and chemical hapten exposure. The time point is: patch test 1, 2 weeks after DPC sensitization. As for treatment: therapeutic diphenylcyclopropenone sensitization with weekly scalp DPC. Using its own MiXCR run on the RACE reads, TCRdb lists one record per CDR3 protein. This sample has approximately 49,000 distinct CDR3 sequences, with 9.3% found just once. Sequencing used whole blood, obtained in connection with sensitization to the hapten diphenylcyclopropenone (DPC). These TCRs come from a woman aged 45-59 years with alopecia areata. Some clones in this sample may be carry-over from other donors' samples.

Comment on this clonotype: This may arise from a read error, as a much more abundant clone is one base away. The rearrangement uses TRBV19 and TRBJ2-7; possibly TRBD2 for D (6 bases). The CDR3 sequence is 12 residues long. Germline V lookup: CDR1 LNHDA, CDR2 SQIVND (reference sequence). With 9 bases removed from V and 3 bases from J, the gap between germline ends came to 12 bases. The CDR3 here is CARSGTLYEQYF. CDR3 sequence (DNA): TGTGCCAGAAGTGGGACTCTCTACGAGCAGTACTTC.

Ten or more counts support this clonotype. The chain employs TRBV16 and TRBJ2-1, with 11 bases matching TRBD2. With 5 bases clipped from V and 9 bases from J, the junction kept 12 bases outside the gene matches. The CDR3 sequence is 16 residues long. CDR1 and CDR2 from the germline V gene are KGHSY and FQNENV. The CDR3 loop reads CASSYHTSGRVVEQFF. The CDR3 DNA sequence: TGTGCCAGCAGCTACCATACTAGCGGGAGAGTAGTTGAGCAGTTCTTC.

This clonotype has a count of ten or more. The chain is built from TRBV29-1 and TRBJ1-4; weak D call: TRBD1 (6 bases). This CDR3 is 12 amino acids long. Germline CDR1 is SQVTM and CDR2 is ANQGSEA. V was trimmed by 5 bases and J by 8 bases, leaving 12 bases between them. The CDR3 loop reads CSVQGTSEKLFF. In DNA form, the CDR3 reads TGCAGCGTTCAGGGGACATCGGAAAAACTGTTTTTT. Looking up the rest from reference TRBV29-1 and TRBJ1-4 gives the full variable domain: SAVISQKPSRDICQRGTSLTIQCQVDSQVTMMFWYRQQPGQSLTLIATANQGSEATYESGFVIDKFPISRPNLTFSTLTVSNMSPEDSSIYLCSVQGTSEKLFFGSGTQLSVL.

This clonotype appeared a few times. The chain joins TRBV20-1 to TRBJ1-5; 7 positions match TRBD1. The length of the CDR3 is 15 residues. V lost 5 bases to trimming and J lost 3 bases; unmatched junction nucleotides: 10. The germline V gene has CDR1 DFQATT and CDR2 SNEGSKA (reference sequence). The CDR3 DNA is TGCAGTGCTGCTGGAGGGGGCGCATCCAATCAGCCCCAGCATTTT. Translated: CSAAGGGASNQPQHF.

The CDR3 DNA follows: TGTGCCAGCAGCCCCCCCGTGGGAATTTCGAACACCGGGGAGCTGTTTTTT. It encodes CASSPPVGISNTGELFF. V and J are TRBV14 and TRBJ2-2; D gene unclear. This CDR3 has 17 residues. V was trimmed by 4 bases and J by 0 bases, leaving 15 bases between them. Germline-derived CDR1 and CDR2 are SGHDN and FVKESK.

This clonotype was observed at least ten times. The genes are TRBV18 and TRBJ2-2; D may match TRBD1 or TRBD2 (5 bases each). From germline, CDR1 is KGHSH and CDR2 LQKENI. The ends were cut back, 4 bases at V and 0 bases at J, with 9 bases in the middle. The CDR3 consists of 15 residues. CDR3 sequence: CASSLGTANTGELFF. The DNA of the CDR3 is TGTGCCAGCTCACTGGGGACGGCGAACACCGGGGAGCTGTTTTTT. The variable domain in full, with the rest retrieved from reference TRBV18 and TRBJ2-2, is NAGVMQNPRHLVRRRGQEARLRCSPMKGHSHVYWYRQLPEEGLKFMVYLQKENIIDESGMPKERFSAEFPKEGPSILRIQQVVRGDSAAYFCASSLGTANTGELFFGEGSRLTVL.

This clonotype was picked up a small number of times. CDR3 sequence reads: CSVADAGETQYF. The CDR3 region has the DNA TGCAGCGTTGCCGACGCCGGGGAGACCCAGTACTTC. The gene calls are TRBV29-1 and TRBJ2-5; D unresolved. Trimming took off 4 bases at V and 5 bases at J, with 11 bases between the two ends. Germline CDR1 SQVTM, CDR2 ANQGSEA. This CDR3 contains 12 residues.

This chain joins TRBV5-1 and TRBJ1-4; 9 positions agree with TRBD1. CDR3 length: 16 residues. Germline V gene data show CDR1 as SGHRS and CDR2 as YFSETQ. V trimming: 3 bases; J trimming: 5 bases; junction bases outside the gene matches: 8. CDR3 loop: CASSSQTGTGNEKLFF. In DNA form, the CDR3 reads TGCGCCAGCAGCTCGCAAACCGGGACAGGGAATGAAAAACTGTTTTTT.

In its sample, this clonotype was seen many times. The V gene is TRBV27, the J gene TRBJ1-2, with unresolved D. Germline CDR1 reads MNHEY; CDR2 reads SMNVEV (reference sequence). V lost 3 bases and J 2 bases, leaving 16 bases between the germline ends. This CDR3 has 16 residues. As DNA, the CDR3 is TGTGCCAGCAGTTTTCTACGGGAGGTAGGAAACTATGGCTACACCTTC. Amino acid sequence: CASSFLREVGNYGYTF.

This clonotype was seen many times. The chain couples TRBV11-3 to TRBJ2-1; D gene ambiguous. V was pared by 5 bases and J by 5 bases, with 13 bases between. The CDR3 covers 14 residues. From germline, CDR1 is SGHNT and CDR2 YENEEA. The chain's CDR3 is CASSLRGRNNEQFF. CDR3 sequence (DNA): TGTGCCAGCAGCCTCCGCGGACGGAACAATGAGCAGTTCTTC. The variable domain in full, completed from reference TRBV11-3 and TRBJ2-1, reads EAGVVQSPRYKIIEKKQPVAFWCNPISGHNTLYWYLQNLGQGPELLIRYENEEAVDDSQLPKDRFSAERLKGVDSTLKIQPAELGDSAVYLCASSLRGRNNEQFFGPGTRLTVL.

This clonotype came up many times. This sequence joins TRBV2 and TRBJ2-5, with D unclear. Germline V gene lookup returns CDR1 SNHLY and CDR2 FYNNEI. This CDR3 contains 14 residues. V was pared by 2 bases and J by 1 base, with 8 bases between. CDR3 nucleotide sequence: TGTGCCAGCAGTGAATTAACCACCCAAGAGACCCAGTACTTC. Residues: CASSELTTQETQYF. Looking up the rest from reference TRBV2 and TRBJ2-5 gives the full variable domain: EPEVTQTPSHQVTQMGQEVILRCVPISNHLYFYWYRQILGQKVEFLVSFYNNEISEKSEIFDDQFSVERPDGSNFTLKIRSTKLEDSAMYFCASSELTTQETQYFGPGTRLLVL.

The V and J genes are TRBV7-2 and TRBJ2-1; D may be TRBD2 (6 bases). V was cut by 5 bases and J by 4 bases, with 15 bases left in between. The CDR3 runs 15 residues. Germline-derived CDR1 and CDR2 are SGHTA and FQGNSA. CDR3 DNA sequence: TGTGCCAGCAGCCTCCCCGGGGGAGGATACAATGAGCAGTTCTTC. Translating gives CASSLPGGGYNEQFF.